The T cell receptor (beta chain) under discussion was sequenced for a study of blood T cell repertoires in COVID-19 (dated by TCRdb to 2020 to 2022). For context, the study as a whole: Collaborator samples came from the United States, Italy and Spain and covered acute and convalescent phases of COVID-19. Samples were obtained from the ongoing ImmuneRACE study (first 160 participants) and from some 1,200 subjects provided by 6 global collaborators. Where available, HLA class I and class II types were taken from metadata supplied by the sample provider and were not determined by assay-based typing. Nearly every sample came with metadata listing a de-identified subject ID, COVID-19 status, age in years and sex. The dataset comprised deeply sampled blood TCRbeta repertoires from subjects exposed to, actively infected with, or recovered from COVID-19. The repertoires were released in a freely available public database meant as a resource for research on the immune response to SARS-CoV-2. The material from the prospective study consisted of cDNA or gDNA derived from T cells, B-cell-depleted T cells, or PBMCs.

TCRbeta CDR3 regions were amplified from genomic DNA using the immunoSEQ Assay, a bias-controlled multiplex PCR. The original methods were these. The number of nucleated cells in each sample was estimated by amplification of reference gene primers within the assay. To quantify the absolute abundance of each unique TCRbeta CDR3 rearrangement, sequence reads were collapsed and filtered. For each sample, productive Simpson clonality was calculated by taking the square root of Simpson's diversity index across productive rearrangements. TCRdb took this table from immuneACCESS and kept in-frame rearrangements with V and J called. Such tables lack part of the clones; where checked against another copy, unresolved V genes explain under half of the gap, and the rest is unexplained. V and J calls and clone size follow that table, whereas D and trimming were derived from the DNA. The sample records over 300,000 clones, roughly 85% of which are singletons. The ten largest clonotypes hold around 2.2% of the sample.

The germline V gene specifies LGHNA as CDR1 and YNFKEQ as CDR2. Trimmed from V: 0 bases; trimmed from J: 1 base; junction bases lacking a gene match: 6. The CDR3, from cysteine to phenylalanine, totals 16 residues. The read is trimmed to its CDR3 DNA, 48 bases read in frame from base 1. Participants in the prospective study were enrolled through a virtual design, were aged about 18 to 89 years, and lived in 24 United States geographic areas. Cohort assignment in the prospective study relied on participant-reported clinical history from a screening survey and a study questionnaire. Recovered participants in ImmuneRACE Cohort 3 were defined as having two consecutive negative NP/OP PCR tests, clearance from a healthcare professional, or resolution of symptoms. In the prospective study, mobile phlebotomists collected whole blood, serum and a nasopharyngeal or oropharyngeal swab from each participant. Additional blood draws and questionnaires over an approximately two-month period could optionally be provided by prospective study participants. Blood samples from the prospective study were shipped frozen or at room temperature prior to DNA extraction.

In the case of this clone: No antigen is known for it. Per-base quality was not reported, and no clone a single base away is much larger than it.

What the work shows at the level of the full study, not this receptor alone: Clinical and demographic metadata were provided uncurated, with the amount varying by source and participant.

Sequencing input: PBMCs or T cells enriched from blood (not recorded which). The TCR was taken from a man aged 30 to 39 who had recovered from COVID-19. The chain couples TRBV4-2 to TRBJ2-7; 7 junctional bases match TRBD2. The CDR3 amino acid sequence is: CASSQEERGVSYEQYF. The nucleotide sequence reads TGTGCCAGCAGCCAAGAGGAACGGGGGGTTTCCTACGAGCAGTACTTC.